This is a list of T cell receptor beta chains from one sample in a study of blood T cell repertoires in COVID-19. The repertoire was sequenced with immunoSEQ multiplex PCR; TCRdb's copy has only in-frame clones and lacks some. Altogether over 350,000 clones are present, roughly 91% being singletons, with the ten largest covering less than 1.5%. Sequencing was carried out using PBMCs or T cells enriched from blood (not recorded which). The source is a woman aged 18-30 years who had recovered from COVID-19. Both conserved end residues are part of each CDR3. Each record gives: J gene, V gene, clone size, D gene, CDR3 protein, CDR3 DNA. D genes are given only for firm matches. The size entry is marked missing in some rows and otherwise reads once, few, many or a size class.

J: TRBJ2-7
V: TRBV4-1
size: -
D: -
CDR3: CASSQGVGPGWVEQYF
DNA: TGCGCCAGCAGCCAAGGGGTTGGGCCTGGGTGGGTCGAGCAGTACTTC

J: TRBJ1-2
V: TRBV6-5
size: -
D: -
CDR3: CASSPGVSGYTF
DNA: TGTGCCAGCAGTCCAGGGGTTTCTGGCTACACCTTC

J: TRBJ1-2
V: TRBV30
size: -
D: -
CDR3: CAWSLTIGDGYTF
DNA: TGTGCCTGGAGCCTCACGATAGGAGATGGCTACACCTTC

J: TRBJ2-1
V: TRBV28
size: -
D: TRBD2
CDR3: CASSLLAGASYNEQFF
DNA: TGTGCCAGCAGTTTGCTAGCGGGAGCCTCCTACAATGAGCAGTTCTTC

J: TRBJ2-1
V: TRBV9
size: -
D: -
CDR3: CASSGGMISYNEQFF
DNA: TGTGCCAGCAGCGGAGGGATGATCTCCTACAATGAGCAGTTCTTC

J: TRBJ1-1
V: TRBV7-9
size: -
D: -
CDR3: CASSLVGRINTEAFF
DNA: TGTGCCAGCAGCTTAGTGGGGAGAATCAACACTGAAGCTTTCTTT

J: TRBJ2-1
V: TRBV5-1
size: -
D: TRBD2
CDR3: CASSKGLAGALSYNEQFF
DNA: TGCGCCAGCAGCAAGGGACTAGCGGGGGCCCTCTCCTACAATGAGCAGTTCTTC

J: TRBJ1-4
V: TRBV7-2
size: -
D: TRBD1
CDR3: CASSLDRGKAEKLFF
DNA: TGTGCCAGCAGCTTAGACAGGGGTAAAGCTGAAAAACTGTTTTTT

J: TRBJ2-1
V: TRBV7-6
size: -
D: -
CDR3: CASSTRSDEQFF
DNA: TGTGCCAGCAGCACGCGGAGCGATGAGCAGTTCTTC

J: TRBJ2-2
V: TRBV3-1/TRBV3-2
size: -
D: TRBD2
CDR3: CASSQPSGGALYNTGELFF
DNA: TGTGCCAGCAGCCAACCTAGCGGGGGGGCCTTGTATAACACCGGGGAGCTGTTTTTT

J: TRBJ1-3
V: TRBV7-6
size: -
D: -
CDR3: CASSPPRSSGNTIYF
DNA: TGTGCCAGCAGCCCCCCCCGTAGCTCTGGAAACACCATATATTTT

J: TRBJ2-7
V: TRBV11-2
size: -
D: -
CDR3: CASSLDRREQYF
DNA: TGTGCCAGCAGCTTAGACCGTCGTGAGCAGTACTTC

J: TRBJ2-1
V: TRBV7-9
size: -
D: -
CDR3: CASSLDWSSYNEQFF
DNA: TGTGCCAGCAGCTTAGACTGGAGCTCCTACAATGAGCAGTTCTTC

J: TRBJ1-2
V: TRBV4-1
size: -
D: -
CDR3: CASSPRAGNYGYTF
DNA: TGCGCCAGCAGCCCACGGGCGGGGAACTATGGCTACACCTTC

J: TRBJ1-4
V: TRBV10-3
size: once
D: TRBD1
CDR3: CAISVGTTGDKLFF
DNA: TGTGCCATCAGTGTTGGGACCACAGGGGACAAACTGTTTTTT

J: TRBJ1-2
V: TRBV6-5
size: -
D: -
CDR3: CASSSTQGNYGYTF
DNA: TGTGCCAGCAGTTCAACTCAGGGGAACTATGGCTACACCTTC

J: TRBJ1-2
V: TRBV9
size: -
D: TRBD1
CDR3: CASSVATGGDYGYTF
DNA: TGTGCCAGCAGCGTAGCAACAGGGGGCGATTATGGCTACACCTTC

J: TRBJ2-1
V: TRBV27
size: -
D: -
CDR3: CASSLRGPDEQFF
DNA: TGTGCCAGCAGTTTAAGAGGGCCCGATGAGCAGTTCTTC

J: TRBJ2-1
V: TRBV5-6
size: -
D: -
CDR3: CASSLGPGEQFF
DNA: TGTGCCAGCAGCTTGGGGCCGGGGGAGCAGTTCTTC

J: TRBJ2-1
V: TRBV7-9
size: once
D: -
CDR3: CASSFSGYNEQFF
DNA: TGTGCCAGCAGCTTTAGCGGCTACAATGAGCAGTTCTTC

J: TRBJ1-4
V: TRBV6-5
size: -
D: -
CDR3: CASSYFPADEKLFF
DNA: TGTGCCAGCAGTTACTTTCCGGCGGATGAAAAACTGTTTTTT

J: TRBJ2-2
V: TRBV7-2
size: -
D: -
CDR3: CASSLNSRGLLFF
DNA: TGTGCCAGCAGCTTAAACTCCCGTGGTTTGTTGTTTTTT

J: TRBJ2-3
V: TRBV29-1
size: -
D: TRBD2
CDR3: CSVLLAGGTDTQYF
DNA: TGCAGCGTTCTACTAGCGGGTGGCACAGATACGCAGTATTTT

J: TRBJ1-1
V: TRBV5-1
size: -
D: -
CDR3: CASSFRGGTEAFF
DNA: TGCGCCAGCAGCTTCCGGGGGGGCACTGAAGCTTTCTTT

J: TRBJ2-1
V: TRBV5-1
size: -
D: TRBD2
CDR3: CASSFGGTDEQFF
DNA: TGCGCCAGCAGCTTCGGGGGGACGGATGAGCAGTTCTTC

J: TRBJ2-1
V: TRBV5-1
size: -
D: TRBD2
CDR3: CASSPTGTSGGGLEFF
DNA: TGCGCCAGCAGCCCGACCGGGACTAGCGGGGGTGGGTTGGAGTTCTTC

J: TRBJ1-2
V: TRBV5-3
size: few
D: TRBD1
CDR3: CARSRDRASYGYTF
DNA: TGTGCCAGAAGCAGGGACAGGGCTTCGTATGGCTACACCTTC

J: TRBJ2-2
V: TRBV30
size: -
D: -
CDR3: CAWNSPHPGTGELFF
DNA: TGTGCCTGGAACTCCCCCCACCCGGGGACCGGGGAGCTGTTTTTT

J: TRBJ1-6
V: TRBV7-2
size: once
D: TRBD1
CDR3: CASSNPGQGYNSPLHF
DNA: TGTGCCAGCAGCAATCCGGGACAGGGCTATAATTCACCCCTCCACTTT

J: TRBJ1-4
V: TRBV1
size: -
D: -
CDR3: CTSSPRQGDEKLFF
DNA: TGCACCAGCAGCCCGAGGCAGGGGGACGAAAAACTGTTTTTT

J: TRBJ2-7
V: TRBV7-6
size: -
D: -
CDR3: CASSSSRETSSYEQYF
DNA: TGTGCCAGCAGCTCCTCGAGGGAAACGAGCTCCTACGAGCAGTACTTC

J: TRBJ1-2
V: TRBV5-1
size: -
D: -
CDR3: CASSLDGSYGYTF
DNA: TGCGCCAGCAGCTTGGATGGTAGTTATGGCTACACCTTC

J: TRBJ1-1
V: TRBV30
size: -
D: TRBD1
CDR3: CAWTKDGRGRLAPEAFF
DNA: TGTGCCTGGACCAAAGATGGCAGGGGGAGGTTGGCCCCTGAAGCTTTCTTT

J: TRBJ1-2
V: TRBV2
size: -
D: TRBD1
CDR3: CASQGARYGYTF
DNA: TGTGCCAGTCAGGGGGCGCGCTATGGCTACACCTTC

J: TRBJ2-5
V: TRBV9
size: -
D: -
CDR3: CASSGGPNTLLLGQETQYF
DNA: TGTGCCAGCAGCGGAGGGCCCAACACACTCCTCTTGGGCCAAGAGACCCAGTACTTC

J: TRBJ2-1
V: TRBV7-9
size: -
D: TRBD1
CDR3: CASSARQGEVRNEQFF
DNA: TGTGCCAGCAGCGCGAGACAGGGAGAGGTTAGGAATGAGCAGTTCTTC

J: TRBJ1-2
V: TRBV7-9
size: -
D: TRBD1
CDR3: CASSPDRWAFSNYGYTF
DNA: TGTGCCAGCAGCCCGGACAGGTGGGCCTTTTCTAACTATGGCTACACCTTC

J: TRBJ2-2
V: TRBV27
size: -
D: TRBD1
CDR3: CASSFQGANTGELFF
DNA: TGTGCCAGCAGTTTCCAGGGGGCGAACACCGGGGAGCTGTTTTTT

J: TRBJ2-5
V: TRBV5-1
size: -
D: TRBD2
CDR3: CASSLAGLAGTQYF
DNA: TGCGCCAGCAGCTTGGCCGGGCTAGCGGGGACCCAGTACTTC

J: TRBJ1-2
V: TRBV4-1
size: -
D: TRBD1
CDR3: CASSHPTGGNYGYTF
DNA: TGCGCCAGCAGCCATCCTACAGGGGGTAACTATGGCTACACCTTC

J: TRBJ1-3
V: TRBV28
size: -
D: TRBD1
CDR3: CASSSLADRAGNTIYF
DNA: TGTGCCAGCAGTTCCCTTGCGGACAGGGCTGGAAACACCATATATTTT

J: TRBJ2-6
V: TRBV6-2/TRBV6-3
size: -
D: TRBD1
CDR3: CASSSWAQGAGANVLTF
DNA: TGTGCCAGCAGCTCCTGGGCCCAGGGGGCTGGGGCCAACGTCCTGACTTTC